Below are 3 T cell receptor beta chains sequenced from a single sample in a study of T cell changes during pregnancy in multiple sclerosis. TCRdb keeps only in-frame clones here, not all; method: immunoSEQ multiplex PCR. Found here are about 69,000 clones, about 91% of them singletons; the top ten hold under 0.35%. The sequenced sample was CD4+ T cells from peripheral blood mononuclear cells, obtained in the third trimester of pregnancy. These receptors all stem from a female donor in good health, enrolled as a control in a pregnancy study.

The rearrangement links TRBV5-6 to TRBJ2-5, with a tentative D call TRBD2 (6 bases). The CDR3 spans 13 residues. V was shortened by 4 bases and J by 5 bases, with 12 bases between the two germline ends. Germline V CDR1 and CDR2: SGHDT, YYEEEE. The CDR3 reads CASSPGLLETQYF. CDR3 sequence (DNA): TGTGCCAGCAGCCCGGGACTGCTGGAGACCCAGTACTTC.

This chain connects TRBV7-3 to TRBJ2-3; 11 bases fit TRBD2. Trimming took 1 base from V and 3 from J; bases not matched to a gene: 9. Germline CDR1 is SGHTA and CDR2 is FQGTGA. The CDR3 is 18 amino acids. The CDR3 DNA reads TGTGCCAGCAGCTTAAGCCCTAGCGGGGGGCGGGGTACAGATACGCAGTATTTT. This gives the protein CASSLSPSGGRGTDTQYF.

The CDR3 nucleotides read TGCAGCGTTGTGATGACCCGGGACAGGCCCCCGTACGAGCAGTACTTC. Translating it yields CSVVMTRDRPPYEQYF. The chain combines TRBV29-1 with TRBJ2-7; 8 bases align to TRBD1. The CDR3 covers 16 residues. Germline V gives CDR1 SQVTM, CDR2 ANQGSEA. J lost 4 bases, V lost 4 bases, and 15 bases had no gene match.